The next 18 T cell receptor beta chains were all read from a single sample in a study of cytomegalovirus exposure and HLA in healthy donors. In the PCR, 60 Vbeta and 13 Jbeta primers were used. Clones were read by immunoSEQ multiplex PCR, and TCRdb kept only the in-frame ones, dropping some. Among fewer than 300,000 clones listed, 80% were seen once. Specimen: PBMCs. These receptor sequences come from a girl aged 2-9 years in good health and CMV-seronegative.

This clone was recorded a few times. The chain combines TRBV9 with TRBJ1-4, with 10 bases identical to TRBD1. This CDR3 contains 16 residues. CDR1 is SGDLS, CDR2 YYNGEE, per germline. The junction had 4 bases not matched to a gene; V was cut back by 3 bases and J by 2 bases. The CDR3 is CASSEGQGYTNEKLFF. CDR3 DNA sequence: TGTGCCAGCAGCGAGGGACAGGGGTACACTAATGAAAAACTGTTTTTT.

J is TRBJ2-2 and V is TRBV18; 7 bases map to TRBD1. The CDR3 sequence is 15 residues long. The V gene end was trimmed by 6 bases and the J gene end by 3 bases; junction bases not matched to a gene: 7. CDR1 KGHSH and CDR2 LQKENI come from the germline V gene. The chain's CDR3 is CASSQNRGYTGELFF. CDR3 coding DNA: TGTGCCAGCTCTCAAAACAGGGGCTACACCGGGGAGCTGTTTTTT.

The V call is TRBV28, the J call TRBJ2-7, with TRBD1 identical over 8 bases. The CDR3 covers 14 residues. J was trimmed by 0 bases and V by 10 bases; bases with no gene match: 8. The germline V gene encodes CDR1 MDHEN and CDR2 SYDVKM. CDR3 coding DNA: TGTGCCACCTGGACAGGGATTAGCTCCTACGAGCAGTACTTC. Amino acid sequence: CATWTGISSYEQYF.

The chain uses TRBV5-4 and TRBJ2-1, with 9 bases that match TRBD2. Unmatched junction bases numbered 9, after V lost 0 bases and J lost 2 bases. This CDR3 contains 18 residues. Germline V gene lookup returns CDR1 SGHNT and CDR2 YYREEE (reference sequence). CDR3 protein: CASSLAVLAGVPYNEQFF. DNA for the CDR3: TGTGCCAGCAGCTTGGCGGTCTTAGCGGGAGTACCCTACAATGAGCAGTTCTTC.

The chain joins TRBV19 to TRBJ1-2; D may be TRBD1 (6 bases). The V and J ends lost 3 bases and 4 bases respectively, with 12 bases between them. Germline-derived CDR1 and CDR2 are LNHDA and SQIVND (reference sequence). The CDR3 is made up of 14 amino acids. The DNA for the CDR3 is TGTGCCAGTAGTATGGGCAGGGGTTCCTATGGCTACACCTTC. Translating gives CASSMGRGSYGYTF. Supplemented by reference TRBV19 and TRBJ1-2, the full variable domain reads DGGITQSPKYLFRKEGQNVTLSCEQNLNHDAMYWYRQDPGQGLRLIYYSQIVNDFQKGDIAEGYSVSREKKESFPLTVTSAQKNPTAFYLCASSMGRGSYGYTFGSGTRLTVV.

A word on this clone: At one end, the junction sequence differs from germline, possibly due to a read error. The rearrangement uses TRBV2 and TRBJ1-2; tentatively, D is TRBD1 (6 bases). Germline loops: CDR1 SNHLY, CDR2 FYNNEI. The CDR3 extends over 12 amino acids. CDR3 sequence: CASSEASRDTSF. CDR3 DNA: TGTGCCAGCAGTGAAGCGTCCCGGGACACCTCCTTC.

This chain links TRBV5-6 with TRBJ2-3; D perhaps matches TRBD1 (5 bases). V was trimmed by 3 bases and J by 5 bases, leaving 16 bases between them. The length of the CDR3 is 15 residues. The germline V gene has CDR1 SGHDT and CDR2 YYEEEE. CDR3 loop: CASSWTTGQGDTQYF. The CDR3 nucleotides are TGTGCCAGCAGCTGGACCACAGGCCAGGGAGATACGCAGTATTTT.

The gene calls are TRBV28 and TRBJ1-5, with D unresolved. From germline, CDR1 is MDHEN and CDR2 SYDVKM. The V gene lost 8 bases and the J gene lost 1 base, with 12 bases spanning the gap. The CDR3 sequence is 14 residues long. In DNA form, the CDR3 reads TGTGCCAGCCGAGGAGCGATGAGCAATCAGCCCCAGCATTTT. Translated, it gives CASRGAMSNQPQHF.

On this clone: Within the sample, other DNA sequences also encode this same CDR3. This sequence joins TRBV30 and TRBJ2-5, with D unclear. The germline V gene encodes CDR1 GTSNPN and CDR2 SVGIG (reference sequence). Deletions cut 0 bases from V and 5 bases from J, with 4 bases between. The CDR3 loop spans 11 amino acids. This CDR3 is CAWSVSETQYF. The CDR3 coding sequence is TGTGCCTGGAGTGTAAGCGAGACCCAGTACTTC.

The CDR3, as DNA: TGCGCCAGCAGCTTGGGGACTACGCGACCGCCGTCGGGTGAAAAACTGTTTTTT. Translated: CASSLGTTRPPSGEKLFF. This sequence joins TRBV5-1 and TRBJ1-4; no clear D. Germline-derived CDR1 and CDR2 are SGHRS and YFSETQ. The V and J ends lost 0 bases and 7 bases respectively, with 22 bases between them. The CDR3 contains 18 residues.

The chain uses TRBV11-2 and TRBJ2-1, with 7 bases matching TRBD1. V trimming: 4 bases; J trimming: 2 bases; junction bases outside the gene matches: 11. Germline values: CDR1 SGHAT, CDR2 FQNNGV. This CDR3 is 17 amino acids long. CDR3 region: CASSSHPHRGPYNEQFF. For the CDR3, the DNA is TGTGCCAGCAGCTCTCACCCACACAGGGGTCCCTACAATGAGCAGTTCTTC. The entire variable domain, with the rest obtained from reference TRBV11-2 and TRBJ2-1, is as follows: EAGVAQSPRYKIIEKRQSVAFWCNPISGHATLYWYQQILGQGPKLLIQFQNNGVVDDSQLPKDRFSAERLKGVDSTLKIQPAKLEDSAVYLCASSSHPHRGPYNEQFFGPGTRLTVL.

The chain joins TRBV6-1 to TRBJ1-1; unclear D gene. The CDR3 has 17 residues. V lost 2 bases to trimming and J lost 1 base, with 17 bases between them. Germline CDR1 MNHNS, CDR2 SASEGT. CDR3 region: CASSESRGRLGNTEAFF. CDR3 sequence (DNA): TGTGCCAGCAGTGAATCTCGCGGCCGCTTGGGGAACACTGAAGCTTTCTTT.

This clone was picked up one time. The chain joins TRBV6-6 to TRBJ2-1; 16 bases are shared with TRBD2. V shed 4 bases, J shed 8 bases, and the junction held 5 bases outside the gene matches. Germline CDR1 is MNHNY and CDR2 is SVGAGI (reference sequence). The CDR3 consists of 16 residues. The CDR3 spells CASSSGLAGGDDEQFF. For the CDR3, the DNA is TGTGCCAGCAGTTCGGGACTAGCGGGAGGGGACGATGAGCAGTTCTTC.

The chain recombines TRBV7-9 with TRBJ1-4; TRBD1 agrees at 7 bases. The germline CDR1 and CDR2 sequences are SEHNR and FQNEAQ (reference sequence). J was trimmed by 3 bases and V by 1 base; bases with no gene match: 8. The CDR3 length is 17 residues. The CDR3: CASSLGGFGTANEKLFF. The CDR3 nucleotides read TGTGCCAGCAGCTTAGGGGGGTTTGGGACAGCTAATGAAAAACTGTTTTTT.

The V gene is TRBV29-1, the J gene TRBJ1-1; D perhaps matches TRBD1 (5 bases). The V end lost 6 bases, the J end lost 0 bases, and 14 bases lay between the germline ends. This CDR3 contains 14 residues. Germline V CDR1 and CDR2: SQVTM, ANQGSEA. CDR3 protein: CSVPPWDLNTEAFF. CDR3 in DNA: TGCAGCGTGCCGCCCTGGGACTTGAACACTGAAGCTTTCTTT.

CDR3: CASSMGLVNRYEQYF. CDR3 in DNA: TGTGCCAGCAGCATGGGACTAGTTAATCGCTACGAGCAGTACTTC. The chain couples TRBV11-2 to TRBJ2-7, with 8 bases that match TRBD2. The CDR3 length is 15 residues. Germline V gene lookup returns CDR1 SGHAT and CDR2 FQNNGV. With V trimmed by 5 bases and J by 3 bases, 9 bases remained unmatched.

The chain uses TRBV11-2 and TRBJ2-3; 9 bases match TRBD2. Unmatched junction bases numbered 8, after V lost 3 bases and J lost 1 base. Germline CDR1 SGHAT, CDR2 FQNNGV. The CDR3 totals 17 residues. The CDR3 here is CASSLVLAGEGTDTQYF. DNA of the CDR3: TGTGCCAGCAGCTTGGTATTAGCGGGGGAGGGCACAGATACGCAGTATTTT.

V gene TRBV7-9 combines with J gene TRBJ1-2; tentatively, D is TRBD1 (5 bases). Trimming left V 5 bases short and J 4 bases short, with 11 bases between. Germline lookup yields CDR1 SEHNR and CDR2 FQNEAQ (reference sequence). The CDR3 contains 13 residues. CDR3 in amino acids: CASSQGGIYGYTF. The DNA of the CDR3 is TGTGCCAGCAGCCAGGGTGGGATCTATGGCTACACCTTC.